This entry is about one TCR beta chain. Its antigen is not yet known. Within one base of it there is no much larger clone, and no base qualities were kept. This specimen comes from a study of glioma-infiltrating T cells (dated by TCRdb to 2016 to 2017). Describing the broader study: The study sequenced TCR alpha- and beta-chain repertoires from glioma tissue, from non-neoplastic brain tissue and from matched peripheral blood mononuclear cells. The paired cohort was made up of three low-grade glioma patients, eight or nine primary glioblastoma patients and three non-glioma patients who contributed non-neoplastic brain tissue. Each tissue-infiltrating repertoire was compared with the same patient's peripheral blood repertoire to measure divergence between tissue and blood T-cell populations. What the work shows at the level of the full study, not this receptor alone: VJ-independent divergence between tissue and blood was lower than expected in non-neoplastic patients but higher than expected in all gliomas, particularly low-grade gliomas. Group comparisons rested on small numbers: three non-neoplastic, three low-grade glioma and eight glioblastoma patients. Very few CDR3 sequences were shared between tissue and blood, attributed to high CDR3 diversity and limited sampling.

The CDR3, from cysteine to phenylalanine, totals 13 residues. Just CDR3 DNA is preserved here, 39 bases in frame from base 1. CDR1 and CDR2 are read off the germline V gene (reference sequence) as LGHDT and YNNKEL. V and J are truncated by 8 bases and 0 bases respectively, leaving an intervening sequence of 5 bases. The iRepertoire nested amplicon-rescue multiplex PCR (arm-PCR) platform was used to amplify TCR alpha and beta CDR3 regions from RNA. The input for one-step reverse transcription and amplification was 100-400 ng of tissue mRNA or PBMC total RNA. Following bead purification, Illumina adapters were added through a secondary multiplex PCR, and the libraries were then gel-purified between 200 and 400 bp. Demultiplexing relied on internal 6-nucleotide barcodes carried by the libraries. Libraries were sequenced on an Illumina MiSeq with 2x220 or 2x250 nucleotide paired-end reads. As for the authors' bioinformatics: Paired reads were merged using FLASH 1.2.11 and aligned with BWA-MEM to the GRCh37 human genome, and TRA and TRB reads were then extracted. V and J assignment used an IMGT-derived reference of cassette sequences and CDR3 motifs that included pseudogenes. Reads were translated in three frames, and productive CDR3s were defined as those with a C...FGXG motif and no stop codons. Clonotypes were defined as unique combinations of V-J cassette pair and CDR3 amino acid sequence. Filtering of reads was based on Hamming distance, with the threshold set by the sequence error rate of each sample in mapped regions. TCRdb reran the public reads through fastp at Q25 and MiXCR, keeping productive beta chains. Rows are combined by CDR3 protein, so each entry shows the most common genes and DNA. These V and J calls rely on TCRdb rather than the paper's analysis. In all, the sample holds tens of thousands of distinct CDR3 sequences, and under 30% of those were seen once. Of the sample, 6.7% is held by the ten largest clones.

The rearranged segments are TRBV3-1 and TRBJ2-6, with no D gene named confidently. What was sequenced was glioma tissue, nonneoplastic brain tissue, or PBMCs (not recorded which). The TCR sequence derives from a human donor with low-grade glioma or glioblastoma, undergoing nonglioma brain surgery, or in good health (not recorded which). The CDR3 here reads CASHLSGANVLTF. The DNA reads TGTGCCAGCCATCTCTCTGGGGCCAACGTCCTGACTTTC.